Presented here are 22 T cell receptor beta chains from one specimen sequenced in a study of blood T cells in healthy people across ages (dated by TCRdb to between 2014 and 2016). Library generation was performed with 5' RACE. The sequencer was an Illumina HiSeq 2500. The second PCR ran for roughly 7 to 11 cycles and used a J-beta primer mix along with a sample-barcoded 5' primer. TCRdb redid the processing of the public reads, applying fastp at Q25 and MiXCR, and retained in-frame beta chains. For every CDR3 protein sequence, its rows merge into one entry that carries the most common genes and DNA. The sample records fewer than 750,000 distinct CDR3 sequences, roughly half of which are singletons. The ten top clones hold around an eighth of the sample. The source material was blood. The receptors were sampled from a woman aged 80 or over in good health.

This chain joins TRBV7-2 and TRBJ2-4; D is unclear. The germline V and J ends were trimmed by 8 bases and 0 bases, with 17 bases remaining between them. The CDR3 has 16 amino acids. The germline gives CDR1 SGHTA, CDR2 FQGNSA. DNA for the CDR3: TGTGCCAGCTCTGCCTTGTTAGCAGAAGCCAAAAACATTCAGTACTTC. Its protein is CASSALLAEAKNIQYF.

Only a few counts were recorded for this clonotype. A much larger clonotype is one base distant, so this may be a read error. This sequence joins TRBV12-3 or TRBV12-4 and TRBJ2-3; maybe TRBD2 (5 bases). Trimming removed 3 bases from V and 4 bases from J, with 17 bases in between. This CDR3 is 16 amino acids long. For the CDR3, the DNA is TGTGCCAGCAGTTTTGGTCGGAGGTTAACGGCAGATACGCAGTATTTT. Translated: CASSFGRRLTADTQYF.

The chain carries TRBV7-3 and TRBJ2-1, with TRBD1 matching over 9 bases. Germline CDR1 is SGHTA and CDR2 is FQGTGA. Losses at the gene ends were 4 bases for V and 0 bases for J; bases not matched to a gene: 7. The CDR3 is made up of 17 amino acids. The CDR3 region has the DNA TGTGCCAGCAGCTACCGGGACAGGGCTAGCTCCTACAATGAGCAGTTCTTC. Amino acids: CASSYRDRASSYNEQFF.

Of note for this clonotype: A read error may be the cause here, since a much bigger clone is one base away. This chain uses TRBV7-2 with TRBJ1-2, with D possibly being TRBD1 (6 bases). The CDR3 is made up of 14 amino acids. V was pared by 2 bases and J by 7 bases, with 14 bases between. The germline CDR1 and CDR2 sequences are SGHTA and FQGNSA. CDR3: CASSLNFQGCGYTF. For the CDR3, the DNA is TGTGCCAGCAGCTTAAACTTTCAGGGGTGTGGCTACACCTTC.

This clonotype has only a few counts. This chain joins TRBV12-3 or TRBV12-4 and TRBJ1-1; TRBD1 is a possible D gene (5 bases). CDR3 length equals 13 residues. Between the trimmed V and J ends, which lost 5 bases and 4 bases, there was a span of 11 bases. Written as DNA, the CDR3 is TGTGCCAGCAGTGTACTAGACAGCACTGAAGCTTTCTTT. This encodes CASSVLDSTEAFF.

J is TRBJ1-2 and V is TRBV20-1, with TRBD1 matching 7 bases. The germline gives CDR1 DFQATT, CDR2 SNEGSKA (reference sequence). This CDR3 has 17 amino acids. V lost 6 bases to trimming and J lost 2 bases; unmatched junction nucleotides: 18. CDR3 coding DNA: TGCAGTGCCCGCGTGGCAAGGGGGCATATTCCAAACTATGGCTACACCTTC. Protein: CSARVARGHIPNYGYTF.

This clonotype appeared many times. This chain links TRBV5-1 with TRBJ2-1, with a possible D match to TRBD2 (5 bases). Germline lookup yields CDR1 SGHRS and CDR2 YFSETQ. The CDR3 covers 15 residues. Trimming pared 0 bases from V and 3 bases from J, leaving 10 bases between. As DNA, the CDR3 is TGCGCCAGCAGCTTGGGTGGTAGCGTCTACAATGAGCAGTTCTTC. Amino acid sequence: CASSLGGSVYNEQFF.

The chain employs TRBV24-1 and TRBJ2-1, with D tentatively TRBD1 (6 bases). Between the trimmed V and J ends, which lost 10 bases and 3 bases, there was a span of 12 bases. The germline gives CDR1 KGHDR, CDR2 SFDVKD. The CDR3 spans 13 residues. The CDR3 loop is CATSGQIYNEQFF. CDR3 nucleotide sequence: TGTGCCACTTCCGGACAGATCTACAATGAGCAGTTCTTC.

This rearrangement joins TRBV7-2 to TRBJ2-7, with 11 bases fitting TRBD2. Germline V gene lookup returns CDR1 SGHTA and CDR2 FQGNSA. This CDR3 has 16 amino acids. Trimming removed 5 bases from V and 0 bases from J; junction bases left unmatched: 6. The CDR3 protein is CASSRGTSGTSYEQYF. The CDR3 nucleotides are TGTGCCAGCAGCCGCGGGACTAGCGGAACCTCCTACGAGCAGTACTTC.

The chain employs TRBV7-3 and TRBJ1-6, with TRBD1 identical over 8 bases. Trimming cost V 9 bases and J 7 bases; bases outside gene matches: 8. CDR3 length: 14 amino acids. Germline assignment: CDR1 SGHTA and CDR2 FQGTGA. The CDR3 DNA reads TGTGCCAGTCGCCCGACAGGGGAAAATTCACCCCTCCACTTT. Translating gives CASRPTGENSPLHF.

The chain is built from TRBV27 and TRBJ1-1; D might be TRBD1 (5 bases). There are 14 residues in the CDR3. Germline assignment: CDR1 MNHEY and CDR2 SMNVEV (reference sequence). V lost 4 bases to trimming and J lost 1 base, with 10 bases between them. The CDR3 coding sequence is TGTGCCAGCAGTTCACGACAGACGAACACTGAAGCTTTCTTT. As protein: CASSSRQTNTEAFF.

This clonotype was seen only a few times. This chain connects TRBV7-3 to TRBJ2-2; D perhaps matches TRBD1 (6 bases). The germline V gene encodes CDR1 SGHTA and CDR2 FQGTGA. The CDR3 has 18 residues. Deletions cut 5 bases from V and 1 base from J, with 20 bases between. Here the CDR3 DNA reads TGTGCCAGCAGCCCACGCGTAAAGGGACACGGGAACACCGGGGAGCTGTTTTTT. This codes for CASSPRVKGHGNTGELFF.

This clonotype appeared a few times. V usage is TRBV7-2 and J usage is TRBJ2-1; 7 bases are shared with TRBD2. CDR3 size: 16 residues. The germline CDR1 and CDR2 sequences are SGHTA and FQGNSA. With 6 bases clipped from V and 0 bases from J, the junction kept 8 bases outside the gene matches. CDR3 in DNA: TGTGCCAGCAGATCGACTAGCTGGGACTCCTACAATGAGCAGTTCTTC. Protein: CASRSTSWDSYNEQFF.

This clonotype was recorded at least ten times. The rearrangement uses TRBV13 and TRBJ1-1; perhaps TRBD1 as D (5 bases). Germline values: CDR1 PRHDT, CDR2 FYEKMQ (reference sequence). The germline V and J ends were trimmed by 11 bases and 1 base, with 17 bases remaining between them. This CDR3 has 14 amino acids. The CDR3 nucleotides are TGTGCCTGCGCCAAAGGGACTGAGAACACTGAAGCTTTCTTT. This codes for CACAKGTENTEAFF.

Concerning this clonotype: A clone one base away is much larger, so this may be a read error. J is TRBJ1-6 and V is TRBV12-3 or TRBV12-4; TRBD1 agrees at 7 bases. With 4 bases clipped from V and 6 bases from J, the junction kept 3 bases outside the gene matches. The CDR3 is made up of 14 amino acids. The CDR3 loop is CASSWDSCNSPLHF. CDR3 coding DNA: TGTGCCAGCAGTTGGGACAGCTGTAATTCACCCCTCCACTTT.

V is TRBV11-2 and J is TRBJ1-1; D gene unclear. Trimming stripped 7 bases from V and 2 bases from J, with 17 bases between. CDR3 size: 15 residues. Germline V gene lookup returns CDR1 SGHAT and CDR2 FQNNGV. This chain's CDR3 is CASTHRTETNTEAFF. The CDR3 DNA is TGTGCCAGCACCCATAGAACGGAAACTAACACTGAAGCTTTCTTT.

This clonotype appeared once. V and J are TRBV20-1 and TRBJ1-1; D is perhaps TRBD1 (5 bases). The CDR3 runs to 12 residues. From germline, CDR1 is DFQATT and CDR2 SNEGSKA (reference sequence). The germline V and J ends were trimmed by 6 bases and 5 bases, with 13 bases remaining between them. CDR3 loop: CSAGGTYTEAFF. The CDR3 nucleotides are TGCAGTGCCGGAGGGACGTATACTGAAGCTTTCTTT.

V usage is TRBV20-1 and J usage is TRBJ1-5; 7 bases are shared with TRBD1. In germline, CDR1 is DFQATT, CDR2 SNEGSKA (reference sequence). CDR3 length: 13 amino acids. After removal of 3 bases from V and 4 bases from J, the junction contained 3 bases not matched to a gene. The CDR3 DNA is TGCAGTGCTAGGGGGACAGAGAATCAGCCCCAGCATTTT. Translating gives CSARGTENQPQHF.

This clonotype was picked up a small number of times. The chain uses TRBV2 and TRBJ2-1; 8 bases match TRBD1. J lost 8 bases, V lost 2 bases, and 8 bases had no gene match. CDR1 and CDR2 from the germline V gene are SNHLY and FYNNEI. The CDR3 has 15 residues. DNA for the CDR3: TGTGCCAGCAGTGAATCAGACAGGGGTGGCGATGAGCAGTTCTTC. It is translated as CASSESDRGGDEQFF.

This clonotype was seen only once. This clone may be a read error of a much larger clone one base away. The chain is built from TRBV5-1 and TRBJ1-2; 8 positions match TRBD1. The CDR3 length is 15 residues. V lost 0 bases, J lost 8 bases, and 9 bases stayed unmatched. Germline V gene sequence: CDR1 SGHRS, CDR2 YFSETQ. The CDR3 DNA follows: TGCGCCAGCAGCTTGGGACAGGGGACGTCTTACGGCTACACCTTC. Residues: CASSLGQGTSYGYTF.

The chain has TRBV20-1 and TRBJ2-3; TRBD2 might be the D (7 bases). V lost 1 base, J lost 5 bases, and 16 bases lay in between. The CDR3 length is 15 residues. In germline, CDR1 is DFQATT, CDR2 SNEGSKA (reference sequence). The CDR3 DNA is TGCAGTGCTAGAGTCCGGGGAGGGGACATAGATACGCAGTATTTT. Translation gives CSARVRGGDIDTQYF.

V usage is TRBV18 and J usage is TRBJ2-1, with TRBD1 matching over 9 bases. Per germline, CDR1 KGHSH and CDR2 LQKENI. Trimming at V came to 0 bases and at J to 7 bases, leaving 10 bases not matched to a gene. The CDR3 is 17 residues long. CDR3 sequence: CASSPPNSGTGRNEQFF. The CDR3 DNA sequence: TGTGCCAGCTCACCACCAAACTCCGGGACAGGGAGAAATGAGCAGTTCTTC.